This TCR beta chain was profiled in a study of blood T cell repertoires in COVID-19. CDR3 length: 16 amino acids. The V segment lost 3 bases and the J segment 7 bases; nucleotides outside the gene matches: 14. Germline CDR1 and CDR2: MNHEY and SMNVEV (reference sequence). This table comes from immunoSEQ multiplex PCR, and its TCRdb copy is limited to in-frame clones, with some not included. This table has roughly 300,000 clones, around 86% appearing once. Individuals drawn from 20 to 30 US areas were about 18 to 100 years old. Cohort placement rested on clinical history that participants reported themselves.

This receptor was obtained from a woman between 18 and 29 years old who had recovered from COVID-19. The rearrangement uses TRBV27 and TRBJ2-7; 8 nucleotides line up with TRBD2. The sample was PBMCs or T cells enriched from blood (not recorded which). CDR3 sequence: CASSFTPYPGGSEQYF. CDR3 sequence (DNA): TGTGCCAGCAGTTTTACTCCCTATCCGGGGGGGAGTGAGCAGTACTTC.